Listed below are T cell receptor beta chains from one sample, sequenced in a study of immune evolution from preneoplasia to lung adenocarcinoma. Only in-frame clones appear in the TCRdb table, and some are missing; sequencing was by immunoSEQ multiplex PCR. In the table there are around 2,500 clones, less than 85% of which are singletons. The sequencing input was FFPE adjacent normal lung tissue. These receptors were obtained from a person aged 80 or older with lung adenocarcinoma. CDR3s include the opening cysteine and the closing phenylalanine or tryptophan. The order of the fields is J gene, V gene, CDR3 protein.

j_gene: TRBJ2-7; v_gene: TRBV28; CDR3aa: CASSFTRSSYEQYF
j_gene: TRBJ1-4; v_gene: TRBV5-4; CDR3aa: CASSLDGGQGNEKLFF
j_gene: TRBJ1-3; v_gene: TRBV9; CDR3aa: CASSVEGTAYSGNTIYF
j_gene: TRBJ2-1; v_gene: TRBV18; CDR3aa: CASSPLSGGANEQFF
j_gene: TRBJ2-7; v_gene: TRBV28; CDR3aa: CASSFGGGGGYEQYF
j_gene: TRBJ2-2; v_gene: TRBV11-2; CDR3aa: CASSLALTGQRTGELFF
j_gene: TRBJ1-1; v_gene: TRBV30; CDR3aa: CAWSVHSNTEAFF
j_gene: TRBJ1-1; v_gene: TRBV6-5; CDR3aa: CASSPGGREAFF
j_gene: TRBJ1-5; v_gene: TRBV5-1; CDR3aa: CASRIDSPNQPQHF
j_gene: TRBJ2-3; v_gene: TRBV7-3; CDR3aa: CASSSSPWDTQYF
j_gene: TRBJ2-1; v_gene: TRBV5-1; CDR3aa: CASSQLAGGPNEQFF
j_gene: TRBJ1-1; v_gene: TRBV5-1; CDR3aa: CASKPEDRGRVMNTEAFF
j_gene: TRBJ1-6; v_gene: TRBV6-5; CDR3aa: CASSYQTGVTPLHF
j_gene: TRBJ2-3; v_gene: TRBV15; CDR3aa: CATSRDRGNTDTQYF
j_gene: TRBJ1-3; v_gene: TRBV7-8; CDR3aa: CASSSPGSIGNTIYF
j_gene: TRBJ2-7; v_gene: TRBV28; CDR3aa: CASSPAGTGHSYEQYF
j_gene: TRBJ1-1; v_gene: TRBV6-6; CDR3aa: CAIGRGGMNTEAFF
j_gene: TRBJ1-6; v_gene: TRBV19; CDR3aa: CASSFGASPLHF
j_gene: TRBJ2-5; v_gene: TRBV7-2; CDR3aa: CASSLAATSGQETQYF
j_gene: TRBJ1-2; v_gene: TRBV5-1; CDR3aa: CASSPRTGAIYGYTF
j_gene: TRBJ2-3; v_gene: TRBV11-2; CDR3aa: CASSLFSTSTDTQYF
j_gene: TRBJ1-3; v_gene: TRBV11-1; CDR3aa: CASSRDVYSGNTIYF
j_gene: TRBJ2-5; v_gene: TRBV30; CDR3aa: CAWESLAGAGETQYF
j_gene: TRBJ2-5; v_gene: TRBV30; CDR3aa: CAWSLRLAKETQYF
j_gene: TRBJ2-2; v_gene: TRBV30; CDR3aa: CASNMARTGAGELFF
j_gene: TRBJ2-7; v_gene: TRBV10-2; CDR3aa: CASSESKGLAYEQYF
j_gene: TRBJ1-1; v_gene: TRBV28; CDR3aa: CASSPPQRTTEAFF
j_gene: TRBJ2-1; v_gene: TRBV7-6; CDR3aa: CASSFGAGGGHYNEQFF
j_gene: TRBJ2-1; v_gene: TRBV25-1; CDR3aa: CASSKPGLNEQFF
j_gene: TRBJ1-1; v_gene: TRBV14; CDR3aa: CASTQTLGAAEAFF
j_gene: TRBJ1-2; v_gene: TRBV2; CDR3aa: CASRRGANYGYTF
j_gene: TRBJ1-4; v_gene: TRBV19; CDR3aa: CASSRGQHPNEKLFF
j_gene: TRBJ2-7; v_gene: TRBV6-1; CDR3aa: CASSERTGIFEQYF
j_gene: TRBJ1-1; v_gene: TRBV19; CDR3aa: CASSRFMNTEAFF
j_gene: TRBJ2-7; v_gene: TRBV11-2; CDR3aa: CASSLTDNGYEQYF
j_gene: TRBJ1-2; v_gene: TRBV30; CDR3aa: CAGLDDHNYGYTF
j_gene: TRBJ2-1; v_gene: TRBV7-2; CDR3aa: CASSPLTGRQFF
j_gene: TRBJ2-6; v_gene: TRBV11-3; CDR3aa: CASSLTRASGANVLTF
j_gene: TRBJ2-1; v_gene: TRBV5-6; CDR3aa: CASSRDSTPPYNEQFF
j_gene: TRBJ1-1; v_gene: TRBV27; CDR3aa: CASSLGQGRTEAFF
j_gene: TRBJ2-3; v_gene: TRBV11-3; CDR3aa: CASSWIAGFTDTQYF
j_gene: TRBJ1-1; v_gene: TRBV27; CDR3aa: CASHLGGKAFF
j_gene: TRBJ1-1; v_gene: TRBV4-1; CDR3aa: CASSEGRTSNTEAFF
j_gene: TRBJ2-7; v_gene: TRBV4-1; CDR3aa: CASSQGDYSYEQYF
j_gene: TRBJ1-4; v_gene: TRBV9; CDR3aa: CASSVAITGNEKLFF